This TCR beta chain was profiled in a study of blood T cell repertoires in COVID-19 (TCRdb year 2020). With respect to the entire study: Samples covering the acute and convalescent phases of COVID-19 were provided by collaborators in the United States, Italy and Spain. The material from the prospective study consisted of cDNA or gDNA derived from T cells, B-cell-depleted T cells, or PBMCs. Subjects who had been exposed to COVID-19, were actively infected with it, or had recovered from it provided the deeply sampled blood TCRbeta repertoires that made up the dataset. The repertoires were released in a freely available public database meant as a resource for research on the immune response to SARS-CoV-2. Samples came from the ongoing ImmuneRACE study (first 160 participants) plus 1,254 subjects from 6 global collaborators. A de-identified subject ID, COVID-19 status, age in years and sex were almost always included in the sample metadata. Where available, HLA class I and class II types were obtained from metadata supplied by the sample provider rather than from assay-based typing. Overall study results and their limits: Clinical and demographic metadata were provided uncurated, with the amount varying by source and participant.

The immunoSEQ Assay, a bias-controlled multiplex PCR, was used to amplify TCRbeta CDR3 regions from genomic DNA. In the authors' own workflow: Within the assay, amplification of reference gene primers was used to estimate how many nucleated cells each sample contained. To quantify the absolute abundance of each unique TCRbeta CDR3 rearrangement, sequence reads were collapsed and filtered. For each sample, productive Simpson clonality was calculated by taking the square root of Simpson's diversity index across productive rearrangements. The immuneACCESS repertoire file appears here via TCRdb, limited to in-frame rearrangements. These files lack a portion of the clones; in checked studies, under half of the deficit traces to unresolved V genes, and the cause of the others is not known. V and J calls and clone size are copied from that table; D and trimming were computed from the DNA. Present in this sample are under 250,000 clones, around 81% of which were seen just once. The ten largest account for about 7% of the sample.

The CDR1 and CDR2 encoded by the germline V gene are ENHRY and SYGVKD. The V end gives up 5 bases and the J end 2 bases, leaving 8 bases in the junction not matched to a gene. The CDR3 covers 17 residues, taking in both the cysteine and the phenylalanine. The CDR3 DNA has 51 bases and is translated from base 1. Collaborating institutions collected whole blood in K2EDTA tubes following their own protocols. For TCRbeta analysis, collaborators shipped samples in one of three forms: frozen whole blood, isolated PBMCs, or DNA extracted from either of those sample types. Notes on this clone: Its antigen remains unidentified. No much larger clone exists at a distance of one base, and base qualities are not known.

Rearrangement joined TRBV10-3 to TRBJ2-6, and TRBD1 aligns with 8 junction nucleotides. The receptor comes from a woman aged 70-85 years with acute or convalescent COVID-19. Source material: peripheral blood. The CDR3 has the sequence CAISPTGDMTGANVLTF. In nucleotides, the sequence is TGTGCCATCAGTCCGACAGGGGATATGACTGGGGCCAACGTCCTGACTTTC.